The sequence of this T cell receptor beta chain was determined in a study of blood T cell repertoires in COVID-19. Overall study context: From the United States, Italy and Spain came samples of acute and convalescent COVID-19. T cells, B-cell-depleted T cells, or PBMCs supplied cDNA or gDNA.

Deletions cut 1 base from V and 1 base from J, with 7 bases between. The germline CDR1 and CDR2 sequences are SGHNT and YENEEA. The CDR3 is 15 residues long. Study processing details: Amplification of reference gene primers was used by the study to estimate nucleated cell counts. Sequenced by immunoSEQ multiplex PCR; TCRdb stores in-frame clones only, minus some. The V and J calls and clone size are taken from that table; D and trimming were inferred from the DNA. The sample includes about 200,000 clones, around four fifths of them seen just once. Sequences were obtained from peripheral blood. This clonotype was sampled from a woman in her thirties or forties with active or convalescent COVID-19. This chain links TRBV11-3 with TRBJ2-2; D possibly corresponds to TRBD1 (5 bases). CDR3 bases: TGTGCCAGCAGCTTAGGGCAGGGGAACACCGGGGAGCTGTTTTTT. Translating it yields CASSLGQGNTGELFF.